This T cell receptor (beta chain) was recovered during a study of CD8 T cells in ankylosing spondylitis (dated by TCRdb to the late 2010s). Study-wide context: The study set out to find disease-linked TCR variants by profiling T cell receptor beta repertoires in ankylosing spondylitis patients and healthy donors. The whole study cohort included about a hundred healthy donors and 20 to 30 ankylosing spondylitis patients. Peripheral blood was sampled, and synovial fluid was also collected from ankylosing spondylitis patients. Study-wide findings and limitations: A TCR beta motif of eight highly homologous amino acid variants appeared characteristic of blood from ankylosing spondylitis patients. Some TCR beta motif variants had previously been reported in synovial fluid and blood of reactive arthritis patients, which suggested common disease-initiation mechanisms. According to the report, matched synovial fluid samples from ankylosing spondylitis patients were significantly enriched for the disease-linked clones. The disease-linked clones had a CD8+ phenotype and were found at relatively low frequencies in peripheral blood.

According to the germline V gene (reference sequence), CDR1 reads DFQATT and CDR2 reads SNEGSKA. Counted from cysteine to phenylalanine, this CDR3 has 12 amino acids. Solely the CDR3 DNA is kept, with 36 bases framed from the first base. The junction carries 10 bases between V and J, which are trimmed by 6 bases and 2 bases respectively. This clonotype was observed a handful of times. Its recognized antigen is unknown. No base-level quality is on record; no much larger clone is a single base apart. Sequencer: Illumina MiSeq. TCR beta libraries were prepared by quantitative 5'-RACE with molecular barcodes. The source study handled its data this way. A new computational method, built on a probabilistic model of VDJ rearrangement, was used to identify disease-linked TCR variants. TCRdb trimmed the raw reads at Q25, called clones with MiXCR and kept productive beta chains. Under each unique CDR3 protein, matching rows form one entry showing the most common genes and DNA. The V and J calls were not made by the authors but by TCRdb's processing. The sample profile shows about 24,000 distinct CDR3 sequences; 17% of them were found once. Of the sample, 28% falls within the top ten clones.

The sample consisted of blood. The rearrangement joined TRBV20-1 to TRBJ2-5; the D segment might be TRBD1 or TRBD2, since each matches 6 bases. The origin of this receptor is a male donor with ankylosing spondylitis or in good health (not recorded which). The CDR3 region has the sequence CSARGRQETQYF. The nucleotide sequence is given as TGCAGTGCCCGGGGGCGACAAGAGACCCAGTACTTC.